Listed below are T cell receptor beta chains from one sample, sequenced in a study of cytomegalovirus exposure and HLA in healthy donors. This table comes from immunoSEQ multiplex PCR, and its TCRdb copy is limited to in-frame clones, with some not included. The repertoire includes about 180,000 clones, less than 80% of them detected once, and approximately 0.7% sits in the top ten. The sample taken for sequencing was PBMCs. Receptor source: a woman aged 40 to 55 in good health and CMV-seronegative. Each CDR3 is given with its conserved first and last residue. A D gene is named only where the DNA matches it firmly. Size tells how often a clone was seen (once, few, many) or the class of an expanded clone, and some rows leave it out.

v_call,d_call,j_call,clone_size,cdr3_aa,cdr3_nt
TRBV12-5,NA,TRBJ2-7,NA,CASGQNYEQYF,TGTGCTAGTGGACAGAACTACGAGCAGTACTTC
TRBV30,NA,TRBJ1-2,NA,CAWRIQGFQYGYTF,TGTGCCTGGAGGATTCAGGGCTTCCAGTATGGCTACACCTTC
TRBV5-4,TRBD1,TRBJ1-1,NA,CASSSYRGMNTEAFF,TGTGCCAGCAGCTCCTACAGGGGTATGAACACTGAAGCTTTCTTT
TRBV6-1,TRBD1,TRBJ1-6,few,CASSEGRQGTSPLHF,TGTGCCAGCAGTGAAGGCCGACAGGGTACTTCACCCCTCCACTTT
TRBV6-1,NA,TRBJ1-1,NA,CASSLPGENTEAFF,TGTGCCAGCAGTCTCCCGGGGGAGAACACTGAAGCTTTCTTT
TRBV7-9,NA,TRBJ2-7,NA,CASSPGTLYEQYF,TGTGCCAGCAGCCCCGGGACTTTGTACGAGCAGTACTTC
TRBV10-2,TRBD1,TRBJ1-1,few,CASSDVTGGVRNTEAFF,TGCGCCAGCAGTGACGTAACAGGGGGCGTAAGGAACACTGAAGCTTTCTTT
TRBV29-1,NA,TRBJ2-3,NA,CSVEWQGTDTRYF,TGCAGCGTTGAGTGGCAGGGAACAGATACGCGGTATTTT
TRBV5-6,TRBD2,TRBJ2-7,once,CASSPGLAGVAYEQYF,TGTGCCAGCAGCCCCGGACTAGCGGGAGTTGCCTACGAGCAGTACTTC
TRBV18,NA,TRBJ2-7,NA,CASSSVRLRGYYEQYF,TGTGCCAGCTCATCGGTTCGGCTCCGGGGGTACTACGAGCAGTACTTC
TRBV6-5,TRBD2,TRBJ2-4,NA,CASRRERGGGYIQYF,TGTGCCAGCAGACGAGAGCGGGGGGGCGGTTACATTCAGTACTTC
TRBV6-1,NA,TRBJ2-1,once,CASSEKSTTLENEQFF,TGTGCCAGCAGTGAAAAAAGCACTACCCTGGAGAATGAGCAGTTCTTC
TRBV7-8,NA,TRBJ2-7,NA,CASSLGRGGDRAYEQYF,TGTGCCAGCAGCTTAGGAAGGGGCGGTGACAGAGCCTACGAGCAGTACTTC
TRBV9,NA,TRBJ2-2,NA,CASRRSGEAGELFF,TGTGCCAGCAGGCGCTCTGGGGAGGCCGGGGAGCTGTTTTTT
TRBV27,TRBD2,TRBJ2-3,NA,CASSPRGVWTDTQYF,TGTGCCAGCAGTCCCCGGGGGGTTTGGACAGATACGCAGTATTTT
TRBV7-9,TRBD2,TRBJ2-3,few,CASSPLAAPTDTQYF,TGTGCCAGCAGCCCGCTAGCGGCCCCCACAGATACGCAGTATTTT
TRBV14,NA,TRBJ1-2,NA,CASSLTTGVDGYTF,TGTGCCAGCAGCCTGACCACGGGGGTTGATGGCTACACCTTC